Shown below are 29 T cell receptor beta chains from a single sample sequenced in a study of identifying expanded T cells in peripheral blood. Profiling relied on immunoSEQ multiplex PCR, and the TCRdb table lists in-frame clones only, not all of them. The sample includes 95,000 to 100,000 clones, roughly 87% of them seen just once. Input material: blood. These receptors all stem from a person aged 18-70 years in good health.

In this sample, this clone turned up a few times. The chain combines TRBV2 with TRBJ1-5; 10 bases fit TRBD1. The CDR3 spans 14 residues. Germline V gene sequence: CDR1 SNHLY, CDR2 FYNNEI. With 6 bases clipped from V and 2 bases from J, the junction kept 1 base outside the gene matches. CDR3 sequence: CASRGTGGNQPQHF. The CDR3 region has the DNA TGTGCCAGCAGGGGGACAGGGGGCAATCAGCCCCAGCATTTT.

This rearrangement joins TRBV7-9 to TRBJ2-7; D is undetermined. Trimming took 5 bases from V and 4 from J, leaving 6 bases between them. The CDR3 extends over 11 amino acids. The germline CDR1 and CDR2 sequences are SEHNR and FQNEAQ (reference sequence). CDR3 region: CASSPTYEQYF. CDR3 coding DNA: TGTGCCAGCAGCCCCACTTACGAGCAGTACTTC. Together with reference TRBV7-9 and TRBJ2-7, the CDR3 gives the full variable domain: DTGVSQNPRHKITKRGQNVTFRCDPISEHNRLYWYRQTLGQGPEFLTYFQNEAQLEKSRLLSDRFSAERPKGSFSTLEIQRTEQGDSAMYLCASSPTYEQYFGPGTRLTVT.

This chain uses TRBV2 with TRBJ1-2; possible D gene TRBD1, 6 bases. Germline V gene data show CDR1 as SNHLY and CDR2 as FYNNEI. The CDR3 has 14 residues. V dropped 6 bases and J dropped 4 bases, with 15 bases sitting between them. The CDR3 coding sequence is TGTGCCAGCAGCGTGGGCAGGGGAGGCTATGGCTACACCTTC. This gives the protein CASSVGRGGYGYTF.

The rearrangement uses TRBV18 and TRBJ2-2, with D unresolved. Germline V CDR1 and CDR2: KGHSH, LQKENI. V lost 1 base and J lost 1, with 7 bases in between. The CDR3 has 15 amino acids. This CDR3 reads CASSPRQQNTGELFF. Written as DNA, the CDR3 is TGTGCCAGCTCACCACGACAACAGAACACCGGGGAGCTGTTTTTT.

The gene calls are TRBV11-2 and TRBJ2-5; 10 nucleotides match TRBD1. Germline-derived CDR1 and CDR2 are SGHAT and FQNNGV. The ends lost 5 bases at V and 5 bases at J; junction bases unmatched: 5. This CDR3 spans 14 amino acids. CDR3 bases: TGTGCCAGCAGCACGGACAGGGGGGGCGAGACCCAGTACTTC. Protein: CASSTDRGGETQYF.

The rearrangement uses TRBV21-1 and TRBJ1-5. TRBV21-1 is flagged as a pseudogene. The CDR3 loop spans 14 amino acids. CDR3 DNA: TGTGCCAGCAGCGGTCCGGACCCAAATCAGCCCCAGCATTTT. As protein: CASSGPDPNQPQHF.

J is TRBJ2-5 and V is TRBV7-9; weak D call: TRBD2 (5 bases). Between the trimmed V and J ends, which lost 1 base and 2 bases, there was a span of 14 bases. Germline V lookup: CDR1 SEHNR, CDR2 FQNEAQ (reference sequence). The CDR3 has 16 residues. The CDR3: CASSLDPNGEQETQYF. Written as DNA, the CDR3 is TGTGCCAGCAGCTTAGACCCCAACGGGGAGCAAGAGACCCAGTACTTC.

V is TRBV28 and J is TRBJ1-6; TRBD1 matches 9 bases. In germline, CDR1 is MDHEN, CDR2 SYDVKM. V was pared by 5 bases and J by 7 bases, with 3 bases of the junction left unmatched. The CDR3 spans 14 residues. CDR3 region: CASSTGTGNSPLHF. Written as DNA, the CDR3 is TGTGCCAGCAGTACCGGGACAGGGAATTCACCCCTCCACTTT.

Only a few counts were recorded for this clone. The chain combines TRBV2 with TRBJ1-5; D gene uncertain. Trimming stripped 4 bases from V and 7 bases from J, with 11 bases between. Germline values: CDR1 SNHLY, CDR2 FYNNEI. The CDR3 runs 13 residues. DNA of the CDR3: TGTGCCAGCAGTGGGACCCCCACGCAGCCCCAGCATTTT. Protein sequence: CASSGTPTQPQHF.

This clone has just a few counts. This rearrangement joins TRBV19 to TRBJ2-1; D perhaps matches TRBD1 (6 bases). The CDR3 runs 14 residues. Germline CDR1 is LNHDA and CDR2 is SQIVND (reference sequence). Trimming left V 6 bases short and J 5 bases short, with 14 bases between. CDR3 region: CASRNRALHNEQFF. In nucleotides, the CDR3 is TGTGCCAGTAGAAACAGGGCACTCCACAATGAGCAGTTCTTC.

This clone appeared once. The genes are TRBV5-6 and TRBJ2-7; 11 positions match TRBD1. The CDR3 is 15 amino acids. Germline values: CDR1 SGHDT, CDR2 YYEEEE. After removal of 4 bases from V and 3 bases from J, the junction contained 6 bases not matched to a gene. The CDR3 DNA sequence: TGTGCCAGCAGCGTACCCGGGACAGGGGGCTACGAGCAGTACTTC. This sequence encodes CASSVPGTGGYEQYF.

The chain combines TRBV6-1 with TRBJ1-3, with D uncertain. Trimming took 8 bases from V and 0 from J, leaving 14 bases between them. The CDR3 has 15 amino acids. The germline CDR1 and CDR2 sequences are MNHNS and SASEGT. CDR3 protein: CASGGLMSSGNTIYF. In nucleotides, the CDR3 is TGTGCCAGCGGAGGGCTAATGAGCTCTGGAAACACCATATATTTT.

The chain has TRBV5-4 and TRBJ2-7, with 7 bases identical to TRBD1. Trimming at V came to 0 bases and at J to 6 bases, leaving 3 bases not matched to a gene. The germline V gene encodes CDR1 SGHNT and CDR2 YYREEE (reference sequence). The CDR3 length is 13 residues. CDR3 in DNA: TGTGCCAGCAGCTTGGACAGGGGACGCGAGCAGTACTTC. Its protein product is CASSLDRGREQYF.

CDR3 protein: CASSQDQTSGGEETQYF. CDR3 DNA sequence: TGTGCCAGCAGCCAAGATCAGACCTCAGGCGGGGAGGAGACCCAGTACTTC. The gene calls are TRBV4-2 and TRBJ2-5, with D perhaps TRBD2 (6 bases). This CDR3 comprises 17 residues. V lost 0 bases and J 5 bases, leaving 19 bases between the germline ends. CDR1 LGHNA and CDR2 YNFKEQ come from the germline V gene.

The chain employs TRBV19 and TRBJ1-1; D uncertain. This CDR3 region has 14 residues. V lost 0 bases and J lost 10, with 15 bases in between. Germline V gene sequence: CDR1 LNHDA, CDR2 SQIVND (reference sequence). Here the CDR3 reads CASSIDRNYFGAFF. CDR3 nucleotides: TGTGCCAGTAGTATAGATCGGAATTATTTCGGAGCTTTCTTT. Full variable domain (missing parts from reference TRBV19 and TRBJ1-1): DGGITQSPKYLFRKEGQNVTLSCEQNLNHDAMYWYRQDPGQGLRLIYYSQIVNDFQKGDIAEGYSVSREKKESFPLTVTSAQKNPTAFYLCASSIDRNYFGAFFGQGTRLTVV.

The chain uses TRBV4-3 and TRBJ1-6, with TRBD1 as a possible D gene (6 bases). This CDR3 spans 16 amino acids. CDR1 is LGHNA and CDR2 is YSLEER in the germline V gene. Trimming removed 0 bases at V and 5 bases at J, with 11 bases between. The DNA for the CDR3 is TGCGCCAGCAGCCAAGAGAGGGGGGCGGATAATTCACCCCTCCACTTT. Translating it yields CASSQERGADNSPLHF.

This chain joins TRBV10-2 and TRBJ2-5; 11 bases are shared with TRBD2. V lost 8 bases, J lost 5 bases, and 10 bases stayed unmatched. Looked up from germline, CDR1 is WSHSY and CDR2 is SAAADI. The CDR3 loop spans 15 amino acids. As DNA, the CDR3 is TGCGCCAGCTCTAGCGGGGGGACTTCCAGGGAGACCCAGTACTTC. Encoded protein: CASSSGGTSRETQYF.

This sequence joins TRBV19 and TRBJ2-1; tentative D call: TRBD2 (6 bases). This CDR3 is 16 amino acids long. The V gene lost 1 base and the J gene lost 4 bases, with 14 bases spanning the gap. CDR1 is LNHDA, CDR2 SQIVND, per germline (reference sequence). The CDR3 sequence: CASSIVGGWGYNEQFF. CDR3 in DNA: TGTGCCAGTAGTATAGTAGGAGGGTGGGGGTACAATGAGCAGTTCTTC. Using reference TRBV19 and TRBJ2-1 for the parts outside the CDR3, the full variable domain is DGGITQSPKYLFRKEGQNVTLSCEQNLNHDAMYWYRQDPGQGLRLIYYSQIVNDFQKGDIAEGYSVSREKKESFPLTVTSAQKNPTAFYLCASSIVGGWGYNEQFFGPGTRLTVL.

This clone showed up just once. The rearrangement links TRBV19 to TRBJ1-5; weak D call: TRBD1 (6 bases). This CDR3 region has 12 residues. Trimming removed 9 bases from V and 5 bases from J, with 11 bases in between. Per the germline V gene, CDR1 is LNHDA and CDR2 is SQIVND (reference sequence). The CDR3 here is CASRQEYQPQHF. CDR3 coding DNA: TGTGCCAGCCGACAGGAATATCAGCCCCAGCATTTT.

The chain combines TRBV2 with TRBJ1-5; weak D call: TRBD1 (5 bases). Germline CDR1 is SNHLY and CDR2 is FYNNEI. Trimming shortened V by 6 bases and J by 1 base, and 16 bases separated the two germline ends. The CDR3 extends over 16 amino acids. CDR3 residues: CASRSPGGASNQPQHF. DNA for the CDR3: TGTGCCAGCAGATCACCGGGGGGAGCAAGCAATCAGCCCCAGCATTTT.

The chain joins TRBV18 to TRBJ1-2; TRBD1 aligns across 7 bases. Germline CDR1 reads KGHSH; CDR2 reads LQKENI. J gave up 0 bases and V 2 bases, and 3 bases lay outside the gene matches. The length of the CDR3 is 15 residues. The CDR3 spells CASSPGTEANYGYTF. In nucleotides, the CDR3 is TGTGCCAGCTCACCAGGGACAGAAGCTAACTATGGCTACACCTTC.

The chain links TRBV6-6 to TRBJ1-2, with 7 nucleotides matching TRBD1. The V gene end was trimmed by 11 bases and the J gene end by 2 bases; junction bases not matched to a gene: 2. The CDR3 length is 11 residues. CDR1 MNHNY and CDR2 SVGAGI come from the germline V gene (reference sequence). The CDR3, as DNA: TGTGCCGCGACAGGGAACTATGGCTACACCTTC. Protein product: CAATGNYGYTF.

This clone was detected only a few times. The chain couples TRBV28 to TRBJ2-7, with D possibly matching TRBD1 (6 bases). Trimming removed 3 bases from V and 2 bases from J, with 11 bases in between. This CDR3 is built from 14 residues. Germline V lookup: CDR1 MDHEN, CDR2 SYDVKM. The CDR3 region is CASSFAQGPYEQYF. CDR3 DNA: TGTGCCAGCAGTTTCGCACAGGGTCCCTACGAGCAGTACTTC.

The chain joins TRBV19 to TRBJ1-1; 8 nucleotides align to TRBD1. The V segment lost 6 bases and the J segment 10 bases; nucleotides outside the gene matches: 10. The CDR3 length is 13 residues. CDR1 is LNHDA, CDR2 SQIVND, per germline (reference sequence). The CDR3 sequence is CASRRAQGARAFF. CDR3 in DNA: TGTGCCAGTAGGAGAGCCCAGGGGGCGCGAGCTTTCTTT.

The chain joins TRBV6-6 to TRBJ1-4, with no clear D. The CDR3 has 13 residues. Germline V gene lookup returns CDR1 MNHNY and CDR2 SVGAGI (reference sequence). V was trimmed by 9 bases and J by 7 bases, leaving 15 bases between them. CDR3 in DNA: TGTGCCAGTGGGCCCGTTCGGGGTGAAAAACTGTTTTTT. It encodes CASGPVRGEKLFF.

This clone was detected only a few times. CDR3 amino acids: CSARRNTEAFF. As DNA, the CDR3 is TGCAGTGCTAGACGGAACACTGAAGCTTTCTTT. V usage is TRBV20-1 and J usage is TRBJ1-1, with D uncertain. V dropped 2 bases and J dropped 1 base, with 2 bases sitting between them. Germline loops: CDR1 DFQATT, CDR2 SNEGSKA (reference sequence). The CDR3 is made up of 11 amino acids.

The rearrangement links TRBV4-1 to TRBJ2-1; no firm D call. V was pared by 6 bases and J by 0 bases, with 18 bases between. The CDR3 totals 17 residues. Looked up from germline, CDR1 is MGHRA and CDR2 is YSYEKL. The CDR3, as DNA: TGCGCCAGCAGTTTCCAATCGGGTCCGAGCTCCTACAATGAGCAGTTCTTC. Its protein product is CASSFQSGPSSYNEQFF.

J is TRBJ2-7 and V is TRBV10-3; D is perhaps TRBD1 or TRBD2 (5 bases each). The germline V gene encodes CDR1 ENHRY and CDR2 SYGVKD. CDR3 size: 16 residues. V was pared by 4 bases and J by 2 bases, with 18 bases between. As DNA, the CDR3 is TGTGCCATCAGTGGAAGATCCGGGACGGCTCCCTACGAGCAGTACTTC. Its translation: CAISGRSGTAPYEQYF.

The genes are TRBV7-9 and TRBJ1-6; D remains unclear. Germline V gene data show CDR1 as SEHNR and CDR2 as FQNEAQ (reference sequence). V lost 4 bases and J lost 8, with 9 bases in between. The CDR3 has 13 amino acids. The CDR3 sequence: CASSYWGDSPLHF. CDR3 in DNA: TGTGCCAGCAGCTACTGGGGTGATTCACCCCTCCACTTT.